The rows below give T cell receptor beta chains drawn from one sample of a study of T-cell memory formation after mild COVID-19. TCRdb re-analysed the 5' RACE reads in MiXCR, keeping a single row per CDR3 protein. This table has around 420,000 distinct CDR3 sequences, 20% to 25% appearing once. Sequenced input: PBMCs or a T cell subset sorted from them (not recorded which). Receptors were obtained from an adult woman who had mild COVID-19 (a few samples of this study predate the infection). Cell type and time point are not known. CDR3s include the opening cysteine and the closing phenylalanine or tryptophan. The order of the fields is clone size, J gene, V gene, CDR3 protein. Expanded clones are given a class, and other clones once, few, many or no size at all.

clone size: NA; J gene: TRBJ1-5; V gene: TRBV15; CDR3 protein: CATSPGGFSNQPQHF
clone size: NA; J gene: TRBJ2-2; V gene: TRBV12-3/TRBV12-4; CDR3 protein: CASNGLSGNTGELFF
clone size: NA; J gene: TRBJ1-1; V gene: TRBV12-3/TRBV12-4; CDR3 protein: CASTPQVPGLAAFF
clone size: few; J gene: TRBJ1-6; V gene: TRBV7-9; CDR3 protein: CATRDGNSPLHF
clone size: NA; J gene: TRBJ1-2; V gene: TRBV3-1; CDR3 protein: CASSPGTAGGYTF
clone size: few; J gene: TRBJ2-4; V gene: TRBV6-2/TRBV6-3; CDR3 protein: CASSYSITLKNIQYF
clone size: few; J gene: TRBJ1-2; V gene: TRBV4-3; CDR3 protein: CASSQVEWPETIGYTF
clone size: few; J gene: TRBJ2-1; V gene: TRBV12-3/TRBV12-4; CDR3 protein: CASSCNVLAGAPQENEQFF
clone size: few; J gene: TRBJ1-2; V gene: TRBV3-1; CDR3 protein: CASSQARGRNYGYTF
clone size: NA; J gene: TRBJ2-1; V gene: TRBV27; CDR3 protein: CASSSQGRYNEQFF